This T cell receptor (beta chain) comes out of a study of CD8 T cells in Susac syndrome. Deletions cut 4 bases from V and 7 bases from J, with 30 bases between. The CDR3 is 19 amino acids. The V gene's germline CDR1 is SGHRS and CDR2 YFSETQ. Broader study findings: The authors acknowledged that their TCR sequencing and HLA analysis involved a relatively small number of individuals. In TEMRA cells and active patients, CD8+ clonal expansion in Susac reached its peak. The total CD8+ repertoires contained about 16 Susac-specific public clones, and the CD8+ TEMRA repertoires contained 4 to 6.

Random hexamers were used to reverse transcribe the RNA input (roughly 0.5 to 1 ug). TCRdb used MiXCR to reprocess the immunoSEQ multiplex PCR reads, holding one entry per CDR3 protein. The table records about 120,000 distinct CDR3 sequences, around 94% of them present only once. Points on this clonotype: Its cognate antigen is unknown.

The chain has TRBV5-1 and TRBJ2-1, with a possible D match to TRBD2 (6 bases). The receptor was isolated from a human donor with Susac syndrome. Sequencing was done on a sample of CD8+ T cells from PBMCs. CDR3 DNA: TGCGCCAGCAGCGGCTTTGTTGGAGGGCCTGAGGGAGGTGGTAATGAGCAGTTCTTC. This codes for CASSGFVGGPEGGGNEQFF.